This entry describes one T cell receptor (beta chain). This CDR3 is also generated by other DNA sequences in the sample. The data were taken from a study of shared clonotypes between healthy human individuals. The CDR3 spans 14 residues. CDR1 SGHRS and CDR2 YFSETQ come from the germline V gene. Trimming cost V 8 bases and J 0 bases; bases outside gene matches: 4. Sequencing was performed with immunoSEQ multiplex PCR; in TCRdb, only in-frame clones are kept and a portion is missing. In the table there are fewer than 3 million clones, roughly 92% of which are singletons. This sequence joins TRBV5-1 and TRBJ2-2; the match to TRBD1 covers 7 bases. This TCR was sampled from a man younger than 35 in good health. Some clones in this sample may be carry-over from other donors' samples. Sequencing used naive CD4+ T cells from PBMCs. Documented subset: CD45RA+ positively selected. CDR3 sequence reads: CASSGTANTGELFF. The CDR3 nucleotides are TGCGCCAGTTCTGGGACAGCGAACACCGGGGAGCTGTTTTTT.